These 24 T cell receptor beta chains came from one sample sequenced in a study of cytomegalovirus exposure and HLA in healthy donors. Researchers ran the PCR with 60 Vbeta and 13 Jbeta primers. Profiled with immunoSEQ multiplex PCR; TCRdb holds only in-frame clones, not every one. Of 200,000 to 300,000 clones detected, approximately 78% appear once; the ten largest clones hold 0.47%. The sequenced sample was PBMCs. All receptors derive from a boy younger than 18 in good health and CMV-seronegative.

A word on this clone: Germline and junction disagree at one end, which may indicate a read error. CDR3 sequence: CASSLAERVVF. Here the CDR3 DNA reads TGTGCCAGCAGCTTAGCGGAGAGGGTTGTCTTT. The chain combines TRBV7-9 with TRBJ1-1, with no clear D. The CDR3 has 11 amino acids. Germline CDR1 reads SEHNR; CDR2 reads FQNEAQ (reference sequence).

The rearrangement uses TRBV2 and TRBJ2-1; no definite D call. Germline assignment: CDR1 SNHLY and CDR2 FYNNEI. With 7 bases removed from V and 7 bases from J, the gap between germline ends came to 8 bases. The CDR3 contains 11 residues. CDR3 coding DNA: TGTGCCAGCACTGGCGGAAATGAGCAGTTCTTC. Amino acids: CASTGGNEQFF.

The chain couples TRBV5-4 to TRBJ2-6, with unresolved D. The CDR3 totals 17 residues. Germline assignment: CDR1 SGHNT and CDR2 YYREEE (reference sequence). V lost 4 bases and J 0 bases, leaving 14 bases between the germline ends. The CDR3 protein is CASSPLLVSSGANVLTF. For the CDR3, the DNA is TGTGCCAGCAGCCCACTCCTGGTGTCCTCTGGGGCCAACGTCCTGACTTTC.

This clone was picked up one time. The rearrangement joins TRBV6-1 to TRBJ2-5; the D is unclear. Germline V gene sequence: CDR1 MNHNS, CDR2 SASEGT. This CDR3 contains 14 residues. V lost 3 bases and J lost 2, with 10 bases in between. CDR3 in amino acids: CASSDGSLQETQYF. The CDR3 nucleotides read TGTGCCAGCAGTGACGGGTCGTTACAAGAGACCCAGTACTTC.

The V and J genes are TRBV15 and TRBJ2-2; TRBD2 matches 7 bases. Germline CDR1 is LNHNV and CDR2 is YYDKDF (reference sequence). Trimming cost V 0 bases and J 3 bases; bases outside gene matches: 10. There are 18 residues in the CDR3. CDR3 DNA: TGTGCCACCAGCAGAGATTGGGCGGGGGTCAGGCACACCGGGGAGCTGTTTTTT. Translated: CATSRDWAGVRHTGELFF.

The V and J genes are TRBV6-6 and TRBJ1-1; the D gene is possibly TRBD1 (5 bases). Germline V gene data show CDR1 as MNHNY and CDR2 as SVGAGI (reference sequence). CDR3 length equals 13 residues. With 7 bases removed from V and 11 bases from J, the gap between germline ends came to 20 bases. The CDR3 bases are TGTGCCAGCACCCTCTCCGGGACTTTCCAGGCTTTCTTT. Translating it yields CASTLSGTFQAFF.

CDR3 sequence (DNA): TGTGCCAGCAGTGAAGCAACAGGGGTAGGAACTGAAGCTTTCTTT. Amino acids: CASSEATGVGTEAFF. This rearrangement joins TRBV6-1 to TRBJ1-1; 7 nucleotides match TRBD1. After removal of 0 bases from V and 5 bases from J, the junction contained 6 bases not matched to a gene. Germline CDR1 is MNHNS and CDR2 is SASEGT. This CDR3 has 15 residues.

The chain employs TRBV19 and TRBJ1-1, with D perhaps matching TRBD1 (6 bases). The CDR3 is 15 amino acids. The V and J ends lost 3 bases and 0 bases respectively, with 11 bases between them. Germline CDR1 and CDR2: LNHDA and SQIVND (reference sequence). The CDR3 DNA reads TGTGCCAGTAGTATTTCCAGGGGAGTGAACACTGAAGCTTTCTTT. This encodes CASSISRGVNTEAFF. The complete variable domain, with remaining parts taken from reference TRBV19 and TRBJ1-1, reads DGGITQSPKYLFRKEGQNVTLSCEQNLNHDAMYWYRQDPGQGLRLIYYSQIVNDFQKGDIAEGYSVSREKKESFPLTVTSAQKNPTAFYLCASSISRGVNTEAFFGQGTRLTVV.

The chain employs TRBV4-1 and TRBJ1-1; D not certain. The CDR3 extends over 14 amino acids. The germline V gene has CDR1 MGHRA and CDR2 YSYEKL. The V gene lost 0 bases and the J gene lost 3 bases, with 8 bases spanning the gap. The CDR3 protein is CASSQEGRYTEAFF. CDR3 in DNA: TGCGCCAGCAGCCAAGAGGGGAGGTACACTGAAGCTTTCTTT.

This chain links TRBV29-1 with TRBJ1-2; 10 positions match TRBD1. V was clipped by 4 bases and J by 8 bases; unmatched bases: 4. The CDR3 has 12 residues. Germline V gene sequence: CDR1 SQVTM, CDR2 ANQGSEA. The DNA of the CDR3 is TGCAGCGTTGGGGACAGGGGCAGCGGCTACACCTTC. Residues: CSVGDRGSGYTF.

This clone was detected only a few times. The gene calls are TRBV19 and TRBJ1-4; D uncertain. Trimming removed 10 bases at V and 3 bases at J, with 15 bases between. This CDR3 region has 14 residues. The germline CDR1 and CDR2 sequences are LNHDA and SQIVND (reference sequence). The chain's CDR3 is CATKRLEPNEKLFF. The CDR3, as DNA: TGTGCCACAAAGCGGCTCGAACCTAATGAAAAACTGTTTTTT.

This clone was recorded once. CDR3 sequence: CASSLAPPVDNQPQHF. The CDR3 region has the DNA TGTGCCAGCAGCTTAGCCCCTCCAGTCGACAATCAGCCCCAGCATTTT. J is TRBJ1-5 and V is TRBV7-9; D not resolved. Trimming stripped 0 bases from V and 3 bases from J, with 12 bases between. This CDR3 is 16 amino acids long. Germline V gives CDR1 SEHNR, CDR2 FQNEAQ (reference sequence).

This clone has just one count. The chain couples TRBV6-4 to TRBJ2-6, with a possible D match to TRBD2 (5 bases). CDR3 length equals 16 residues. V shed 4 bases and J shed 4 bases, with 14 bases lying between them. Germline CDR1 MRHNA, CDR2 SNTAGT. The CDR3 coding sequence is TGTGCCAGCAGTGGGGGAGATCAATCCGGGGCCAACGTCCTGACTTTC. This codes for CASSGGDQSGANVLTF.

This rearrangement joins TRBV12-5 to TRBJ2-7; 15 bases fit TRBD2. V trimming: 0 bases; J trimming: 4 bases; junction bases outside the gene matches: 16. Germline CDR1 is LGHNT and CDR2 is FRNRAP. This CDR3 spans 21 amino acids. The CDR3 nucleotides are TGTGCTAGTGGTTTGGTAGGTCGGGGGACTAGCGGGGGGAACTTTGGGTACGAGCAGTACTTC. Protein: CASGLVGRGTSGGNFGYEQYF.

V and J are TRBV29-1 and TRBJ1-2; D might be TRBD1 (6 bases). The CDR3 sequence is 13 residues long. The germline V and J ends were trimmed by 6 bases and 2 bases, with 13 bases remaining between them. Germline V gene data show CDR1 as SQVTM and CDR2 as ANQGSEA. Here the CDR3 DNA reads TGCAGCGTGAGTCCGGGGGGCAACTATGGCTACACCTTC. It encodes CSVSPGGNYGYTF.

V and J are TRBV13 and TRBJ2-7; 9 bases agree with TRBD1. There are 18 residues in the CDR3. Germline CDR1 is PRHDT and CDR2 is FYEKMQ (reference sequence). With V trimmed by 4 bases and J by 3 bases, 16 bases remained unmatched. CDR3 residues: CASSSTDPGDRDYYEQYF. In DNA form, the CDR3 reads TGTGCCAGCAGCTCTACTGATCCCGGGGACAGGGACTACTACGAGCAGTACTTC.

The chain uses TRBV2 and TRBJ2-7, with 10 bases aligning to TRBD2. V was clipped by 7 bases and J by 2 bases; unmatched bases: 8. The CDR3 is 15 amino acids. Germline V CDR1 and CDR2: SNHLY, FYNNEI. The CDR3: CASMSLAGAAYEQYF. The CDR3 DNA is TGTGCCAGCATGTCGCTAGCGGGAGCGGCCTACGAGCAGTACTTC.

This chain connects TRBV15 to TRBJ1-1; D gene unclear. V dropped 5 bases and J dropped 1 base, with 8 bases sitting between them. CDR1 and CDR2 from the germline V gene are LNHNV and YYDKDF (reference sequence). The CDR3 loop spans 13 amino acids. The CDR3 region is CATSANANTEAFF. Written as DNA, the CDR3 is TGTGCCACCAGCGCTAACGCGAACACTGAAGCTTTCTTT. The full variable domain, completed using reference TRBV15 and TRBJ1-1, is DAMVIQNPRYQVTQFGKPVTLSCSQTLNHNVMYWYQQKSSQAPKLLFHYYDKDFNNEADTPDNFQSRRPNTSFCFLDIRSPGLGDTAMYLCATSANANTEAFFGQGTRLTVV.

Turning to this clone: Other DNA sequences in this sample translate to the same CDR3. The chain couples TRBV27 to TRBJ2-7; a weak D match, TRBD2 (5 bases). V was trimmed by 3 bases and J by 0 bases, leaving 6 bases between them. Germline CDR1 and CDR2: MNHEY and SMNVEV (reference sequence). The CDR3 runs 13 residues. The CDR3: CASSFGVSYEQYF. The CDR3, as DNA: TGTGCCAGCAGTTTCGGGGTCTCCTACGAGCAGTACTTC.

The chain recombines TRBV30 with TRBJ1-1; 9 bases fit TRBD1. Germline lookup yields CDR1 GTSNPN and CDR2 SVGIG (reference sequence). The ends lost 7 bases at V and 5 bases at J; junction bases unmatched: 5. CDR3 length: 12 amino acids. The CDR3 DNA reads as TGTGCCTTAGGGACAGGGAGGACTGAAGCTTTCTTT. Protein product: CALGTGRTEAFF.

The chain uses TRBV30 and TRBJ1-5; 7 bases agree with TRBD1. Trimming removed 2 bases from V and 0 bases from J; junction bases left unmatched: 10. There are 17 residues in the CDR3. Germline CDR1 is GTSNPN and CDR2 is SVGIG (reference sequence). The CDR3 region has the DNA TGTGCCTGGAGTACAGGGGTCCTATCCAATAGCAATCAGCCCCAGCATTTT. It translates to CAWSTGVLSNSNQPQHF.

V and J are TRBV7-6 and TRBJ2-7; tentatively, D is TRBD1 (5 bases). Germline values: CDR1 SGHVS, CDR2 FNYEAQ. V lost 5 bases, J lost 0 bases, and 14 bases lay in between. CDR3 size: 15 residues. Written as DNA, the CDR3 is TGTGCCAGCAGCCCCTTGGCAGGGATCTCCTACGAGCAGTACTTC. It translates to CASSPLAGISYEQYF.

The V call is TRBV5-6, the J call TRBJ2-3, with 8 nucleotides matching TRBD2. Germline-derived CDR1 and CDR2 are SGHDT and YYEEEE. The length of the CDR3 is 16 residues. The V and J ends lost 4 bases and 2 bases, in that order; junction bases with no gene match: 9. CDR3 sequence reads: CASSPYLAGLTDTQYF. As DNA, the CDR3 is TGTGCCAGCAGCCCGTACCTAGCGGGCCTCACAGATACGCAGTATTTT.

The chain carries TRBV6-4 and TRBJ2-3; TRBD2 agrees at 9 bases. CDR3 size: 16 residues. Germline loops: CDR1 MRHNA, CDR2 SNTAGT. J gave up 3 bases and V 2 bases, and 6 bases lay outside the gene matches. The CDR3 loop is CASSDKPSGKTDTQYF. In nucleotides, the CDR3 is TGTGCCAGCAGTGACAAGCCTAGCGGGAAGACAGATACGCAGTATTTT.